Listed below are T cell receptor beta chains from one sample, sequenced in a study of blood T cell repertoires in COVID-19. Sequencing was performed with immunoSEQ multiplex PCR; in TCRdb, only in-frame clones are kept and a portion is missing. The sample consists of roughly 330,000 clones, about 89% of them appearing once. The sequencing input was PBMCs or T cells enriched from blood (not recorded which). These receptors were obtained from a woman aged 25 to 39 who had recovered from COVID-19. Both conserved end residues are trimmed from each CDR3. Each record gives: D gene, J gene, clone size, V gene, CDR3 protein. The D gene is left open where the match is weak. Some rows mark clone size as missing; the rest say once, few, many or name a class of expanded clone.

D gene: NA; J gene: TRBJ2-3; clone size: NA; V gene: TRBV7-3; CDR3 protein: ASSFGPSTDTQY
D gene: TRBD1; J gene: TRBJ1-4; clone size: NA; V gene: TRBV6-5; CDR3 protein: ASSIGQVNEKLF
D gene: NA; J gene: TRBJ2-7; clone size: NA; V gene: TRBV7-2; CDR3 protein: ASSSRVSYEQY
D gene: TRBD1; J gene: TRBJ1-2; clone size: NA; V gene: TRBV10-2; CDR3 protein: ASSERQGGYGYT
D gene: NA; J gene: TRBJ1-5; clone size: NA; V gene: TRBV4-2; CDR3 protein: ASSQEGQLDQPQH
D gene: NA; J gene: TRBJ1-2; clone size: NA; V gene: TRBV19; CDR3 protein: ASAREGYDGYT
D gene: NA; J gene: TRBJ1-6; clone size: NA; V gene: TRBV12-2; CDR3 protein: ATHPGGGYSPLH
D gene: NA; J gene: TRBJ1-1; clone size: NA; V gene: TRBV29-1; CDR3 protein: SVGSTENTEAF
D gene: TRBD1; J gene: TRBJ1-1; clone size: NA; V gene: TRBV5-4; CDR3 protein: ASSQGAGNTEAF
D gene: NA; J gene: TRBJ2-7; clone size: once; V gene: TRBV12-3/TRBV12-4; CDR3 protein: ASSFPEWPRQY
D gene: NA; J gene: TRBJ1-3; clone size: NA; V gene: TRBV5-1; CDR3 protein: ASSLGGTGSGNTIY
D gene: NA; J gene: TRBJ1-2; clone size: NA; V gene: TRBV2; CDR3 protein: ASSEEQTYGYT
D gene: TRBD1; J gene: TRBJ2-1; clone size: few; V gene: TRBV3-1/TRBV3-2; CDR3 protein: ASSQRTGWDEQF
D gene: NA; J gene: TRBJ1-1; clone size: once; V gene: TRBV5-8; CDR3 protein: ASSLGEAF
D gene: NA; J gene: TRBJ1-5; clone size: once; V gene: TRBV15; CDR3 protein: ATSNGRGSNQPQH
D gene: TRBD2; J gene: TRBJ2-2; clone size: NA; V gene: TRBV2; CDR3 protein: ASSDLAGGHTGELF